What follows is one TCR beta chain and its context. CDR1 MNHNY and CDR2 SVGAGI come from the germline V gene (reference sequence). The CDR3 is 14 residues long. V shed 5 bases, J shed 8 bases, and the junction held 6 bases outside the gene matches. The assay was immunoSEQ multiplex PCR, and TCRdb's table has in-frame clones only and misses some. The sample lists just under 55,000 clones; roughly nine tenths were seen once. This sample is drawn from a study of T cell responses to AZD1222 COVID-19 vaccine. The receptor comes from an adult in good health. This chain connects TRBV6-6 to TRBJ1-4; 9 nucleotides align to TRBD1. The sequencing used peripheral blood, collected on day 0 of AZD1222 vaccination. CDR3 nucleotides: TGTGCCAGCAGTCGCGGGACAGGGTGGGAAAAACTGTTTTTT. This gives the protein CASSRGTGWEKLFF.